This is a list of T cell receptor beta chains from one sample in a study of CD8+CD57+ T cells in acquired aplastic anemia. In TCRdb, the reads were re-called with MiXCR into one record per CDR3 protein. The sample consists of hundreds of thousands of distinct CDR3 sequences, under 80% of them appearing once. The sequenced sample consisted of sorted CD4+, CD8+, or CD8+CD57+ T cells (not recorded which) from PBMCs. The source is a human donor in good health, serving as a control. The CDR3 runs from the conserved cysteine through the conserved F or W. D genes are given only for firm matches. Where a row states a size, it is once, few, many or the class of an expanded clone; other rows omit it.

J | D | size | V | CDR3 | DNA
TRBJ1-1 | TRBD1 | NA | TRBV12-3/TRBV12-4 | CASTMGRGLTEAFF | TGTGCCAGCACGATGGGGAGGGGGCTCACTGAAGCTTTCTTT
TRBJ1-2 | NA | NA | TRBV11-2 | CASSSGVYPEGLSF | TGTGCCAGCAGCTCCGGTGTATATCCCGAGGGTCTATCCTTC
TRBJ2-7 | NA | NA | TRBV20-1 | CSALVRTAYEQYF | TGCAGTGCGCTGGTGCGGACAGCTTACGAGCAGTACTTC
TRBJ2-2 | NA | NA | TRBV9 | CASSLDSMKAGELFF | TGTGCCAGCAGCTTAGATTCCATGAAGGCCGGGGAGCTGTTCTTT
TRBJ2-3 | NA | NA | TRBV20-1 | CSARDLFNDGSTDTQYF | TGCAGTGCTAGAGATTTGTTTAACGACGGGAGCACAGATACGCAGTATTTT
TRBJ1-5 | NA | NA | TRBV7-9 | CASSLAEGGEIHPHF | TGTGCCAGCAGCTTAGCGGAGGGAGGGGAGATTCACCCCCATTTT
TRBJ1-1 | TRBD1 | NA | TRBV5-1 | CAGSLIGGAEAFF | TGCGCCGGCAGCTTGATAGGGGGCGCTGAAGCTTTCTTT
TRBJ2-5 | NA | NA | TRBV7-8 | CASSIDLGTMAEETQYF | TGTGCCAGTAGTATAGATCTCGGGACAATGGCAGAAGAGACCCAGTACTTC
TRBJ2-5 | NA | NA | TRBV5-1 | CASRPGGNQETQYF | TGCGCCAGCCGTCCTGGGGGGAACCAAGAGACCCAGTACTTC
TRBJ1-2 | TRBD1 | many | TRBV4-3 | CASSLEKGQGPNYGYTF | TGCGCCAGCAGCCTAGAAAAAGGACAGGGACCTAACTATGGCTACACCTTC
TRBJ1-3 | NA | few | TRBV9 | CASSATTSAGNTIYF | TGTGCCAGCAGCGCCACAACTAGCGCTGGAAACACCATATATTTT
TRBJ1-2 | NA | NA | TRBV7-2 | CASSLVDSSPPFTF | TGTGCCAGCAGCTTAGTGGACAGTTCCCCGCCGTTCACCTTC
TRBJ1-5 | NA | many | TRBV30 | CAWSKATNQPQHF | TGTGCCTGGAGTAAAGCCACTAATCAGCCCCAGCATTTT
TRBJ2-3 | TRBD2 | few | TRBV18 | CASSPLTSGGTDAQYF | TGTGCCAGCTCACCATTGACTAGCGGGGGCACAGATGCGCAGTATTTT
TRBJ1-6 | NA | many | TRBV29-1 | CSVRAGGNTPLHF | TGCAGCGTTCGGGCAGGTGGTAATACACCCCTCCACTTT
TRBJ2-1 | TRBD2 | NA | TRBV5-1 | CASSMGGNTNNEQFF | TGTGCCAGCAGTATGGGGGGGAATACAAACAATGAGCAGTTCTTC
TRBJ1-6 | NA | NA | TRBV5-1 | CASSLLQNTEPLHF | TGTGCCAGCAGCTTACTACAGAATACTGAACCCCTCCACTTT
TRBJ1-5 | TRBD1 | many | TRBV7-6 | CASSQGAGQPQHF | TGTGCCAGCAGCCAGGGGGCTGGTCAGCCCCAGCATTTT
TRBJ2-1 | NA | NA | TRBV7-3 | CASSLLSGPYNEQFF | TGTGCCAGCAGCTTATTAAGCGGGCCATACAATGAGCAGTTCTTC
TRBJ2-7 | TRBD2 | NA | TRBV7-6 | CASSTPRLAGDETYF | TGTGCCAGCAGCACGCCAAGACTAGCGGGGGACGAGACGTACTTC
TRBJ2-7 | TRBD1 | NA | TRBV24-1 | CATSDPGQAEQYF | TGTGCCACCAGTGACCCAGGACAGGCAGAGCAGTACTTC
TRBJ2-2 | NA | once | TRBV7-4 | CASRLAGTNAGELFF | TGTGCCAGCAGATTGGCGGGGACGAACGCCGGGGAGCTGTTTTTT
TRBJ1-4 | NA | few | TRBV25-1 | CASRGQVSTNEKLFF | TGTGCCAGCAGGGGACAAGTATCAACTAATGAAAAACTGTTTTTT
TRBJ1-5 | TRBD1 | few | TRBV10-3 | CAIKPGQEGSAQHF | TGTGCCATCAAACCGGGACAGGAGGGCTCAGCCCAGCATTTT
TRBJ2-2 | NA | NA | TRBV7-3 | CASSLRASTGELFF | TGTGCCAGCAGCTTGCGTGCATCCACCGGGGAGCTGTTTTTT
TRBJ2-5 | TRBD2 | once | TRBV2 | CASSDQGLAEETQYF | TGTGCCAGCAGTGATCAAGGACTAGCGGAAGAGACCCAGTACTTC
TRBJ1-2 | NA | NA | TRBV9 | CASSVDLWNYGYTF | TGCGCCAGCAGCGTGGACCTGTGGAACTATGGCTACACCTTC
TRBJ2-1 | TRBD1 | NA | TRBV10-2 | CASRMDRDDEQFF | TGCGCCAGCAGAATGGACAGGGACGACGAGCAGTTCTTC
TRBJ1-1 | NA | once | TRBV7-9 | CASSFREGVTNRFF | TGTGCCAGCAGCTTTAGGGAGGGAGTAACGAACCGCTTCTTT
TRBJ2-5 | TRBD2 | NA | TRBV7-9 | CASSLTGGRETQYF | TGTGCCAGCAGCTTGACGGGGGGAAGAGAGACCCAGTACTTC
TRBJ2-5 | NA | many | TRBV15 | CATSRDNRGAETQYF | TGTGCCACCAGCAGAGATAACCGGGGGGCTGAGACCCAGTACTTC
TRBJ1-5 | NA | many | TRBV15 | CATSRRLGQPQHF | TGTGCCACCAGCAGGCGTTTAGGGCAGCCCCAGCATTTT
TRBJ1-2 | TRBD1 | NA | TRBV10-3 | CAISSGTGGNGGYTF | TGTGCCATCAGCTCCGGGACAGGCGGGAACGGAGGCTACACCTTC
TRBJ1-6 | NA | NA | TRBV7-2 | CASSLGAGMNTEAHF | TGTGCCAGCAGCTTAGGGGCAGGCATGAACACTGAAGCTCACTTT
TRBJ2-7 | NA | NA | TRBV7-2 | CASSSTSGQRYGDEQYF | TGTGCCAGCAGCTCAACCTCAGGACAGCGGTATGGCGACGAGCAGTACTTC
TRBJ1-1 | NA | NA | TRBV5-6 | CASSLDRTMNTEAFF | TGTGCCAGCAGCTTGGACCGGACGATGAACACTGAAGCTTTCTTT
TRBJ1-2 | TRBD1 | few | TRBV20-1 | CSARDPGQGARGYTF | TGCAGTGCTAGGGATCCGGGACAGGGGGCGCGCGGCTACACCTTC